A selection of T cell receptor beta chains follows, all from one sample in a study of post-analysis software for immune sequencing data. MiXCR, run by TCRdb on the PCR reads, gives a single entry per CDR3 protein. Among around 500,000 distinct CDR3 sequences listed, roughly 34% were seen once. The sequenced sample consisted of blood. All receptors come from a girl younger than 18 with multiple sclerosis. Each CDR3 is given with its conserved first and last residue. Each record gives: J gene, V gene, clone size, D gene, CDR3 DNA, CDR3 protein. The D gene is left open where the match is weak. For some rows the clone size is stated as once, few or many, or as a class when expanded; others skip it.

>TRBJ1-1|TRBV3-1|.|.
TGTGCCAGCAGCCAAGGATTCAGGCCACTGAACACTGAAGCTTTCTTT
CASSQGFRPLNTEAFF
>TRBJ2-5|TRBV4-2|few|.
TGTGCCAGCAGCCAAGCAGGGGTTAAACAAGAGACCCAGTACTTC
CASSQAGVKQETQYF
>TRBJ2-7|TRBV20-1|.|TRBD2
TGCAGTGCTAGTAATGTCGGACTAGCTGACGAGCAGTACTTC
CSASNVGLADEQYF
>TRBJ2-7|TRBV20-1|few|TRBD2
TGCAGTGCTAGATACGGGGGGGCGAACGAGCAGTACTTC
CSARYGGANEQYF
>TRBJ2-1|TRBV29-1|.|.
TGCAGCGTCGATAAATTGATGAATGAGCAGTTCTTC
CSVDKLMNEQFF
>TRBJ2-3|TRBV12-3/TRBV12-4|.|.
TGTGCCAGCAGTTTAAGCGTCCCCACAGATACGCAATATTTT
CASSLSVPTDTQYF
>TRBJ1-1|TRBV4-1|few|.
TGCGCCAGCAGCCAAGACGCCCTAGGGCAGAACACTGAAGCTTTCTTT
CASSQDALGQNTEAFF
>TRBJ1-2|TRBV5-1|few|.
TGCGCCAGCAGCTTGGGAGTGGGACTCAAGGGCTATGGCTACACCTTC
CASSLGVGLKGYGYTF
>TRBJ2-1|TRBV4-1|.|TRBD2
TGCGCCAGCAGCCCAGCCCCGGGACTAGTTATCCATGAGCAGTTCTTC
CASSPAPGLVIHEQFF
>TRBJ1-5|TRBV2|.|TRBD1
TGTGCCAGCAGCCAACAGGGGGGCAATCAGCCCCAGCATTTT
CASSQQGGNQPQHF
>TRBJ2-7|TRBV7-9|few|.
TGTGCCAGCAGCCCCGGGGACTACGAGCAGTACTTC
CASSPGDYEQYF
>TRBJ1-4|TRBV5-1|.|.
TGCGCCAGCAGCTCTGGACAGTCCTTTAATGAAAAACTGTTTTTT
CASSSGQSFNEKLFF
>TRBJ1-1|TRBV12-3/TRBV12-4|few|.
TGTGCCAGCATCCCCCAGTTGAGGCAGAATAATGAAGCTTTCTTT
CASIPQLRQNNEAFF
>TRBJ2-5|TRBV20-1|few|TRBD2
TGCAGTGCTAGAGATGGGACTAGCGGTATGGAGACCCAGTACTTC
CSARDGTSGMETQYF
>TRBJ2-7|TRBV7-7|.|TRBD1
TGTGCTAGCAGCTTAGGACAGGGCTACGAGCGGTACTTC
CASSLGQGYERYF
>TRBJ2-3|TRBV27|once|TRBD2
TGTGCCAGCAGTCTCCTAACTAGCGGGGATCCAGATACGCAGTATTTT
CASSLLTSGDPDTQYF
>TRBJ2-1|TRBV29-1|few|.
TGCAGCGTTAAAAGGGCGATTGAGCAGTTCTTC
CSVKRAIEQFF
>TRBJ2-3|TRBV20-1|.|TRBD2
TGCAGTGCTGGATGGGGAGGGAGTAAAGATACGCAGTATTTT
CSAGWGGSKDTQYF
>TRBJ1-1|TRBV20-1|.|TRBD1
TGCAGTGCCCCGGCAAGGGGGCTCGGGAACACTGAAGCTTTCTTT
CSAPARGLGNTEAFF
>TRBJ1-1|TRBV6-5|.|.
TGTGCCAGCAGTAACGGTCAAAACACTGAAGCTTTCTTT
CASSNGQNTEAFF
>TRBJ2-7|TRBV20-1|few|.
TGCAGTGCTAGAGATTTCGGGTTCCACGAGCAGTACTTC
CSARDFGFHEQYF
>TRBJ1-1|TRBV6-6|.|TRBD1
TGTGCCAGCGTCCGGGACAGCGAGGGTGAAGCTTTCTTT
CASVRDSEGEAFF
>TRBJ2-1|TRBV5-1|.|.
TGCGCCAGCAGCTTGGAGGCCCTAGAGTACAATGAGCAGTTCTTC
CASSLEALEYNEQFF
>TRBJ2-5|TRBV5-1|.|.
TGCGCCAGCAGCTTGTCGAGGGGGTATCAAGAGACCCAGTACTTC
CASSLSRGYQETQYF
>TRBJ1-4|TRBV7-6|.|TRBD1
TGTGCCAGCAGCTTAAGACCGGGACAGACTAATGAAAAACTGTTTTTT
CASSLRPGQTNEKLFF
>TRBJ2-7|TRBV4-1|.|TRBD1
TGCGCCAGCAGCCTGGGACAGGGGGTCCTGAATGAGCAGTACTTC
CASSLGQGVLNEQYF
>TRBJ1-4|TRBV4-1|.|.
TGCGCCCGCAGCCAAGAGAGAAATGCTGAAAAACTGTTTTTT
CARSQERNAEKLFF
>TRBJ1-1|TRBV7-9|.|TRBD1
TGTGCCAGCAGCCCCGGACAGGGGGGTGAAGCTTTCTTT
CASSPGQGGEAFF
>TRBJ2-5|TRBV2|few|.
TGTGCCAGCAGTGCTATTCAAGAGACCCAGTACTTC
CASSAIQETQYF
>TRBJ1-6|TRBV20-1|few|TRBD1
TGCAGTGCTAGGAAGGGACAGGGGTACTCACCCCTCCACTTT
CSARKGQGYSPLHF
>TRBJ2-1|TRBV24-1|few|.
TGTGCCACCAGTGTTGCTGTCAATGAGCAGTTCTTC
CATSVAVNEQFF
>TRBJ1-1|TRBV12-3/TRBV12-4|.|.
TGTGCCAGCAGTCCCCATACAGCGAACACTGAAGCTTTCTTT
CASSPHTANTEAFF
>TRBJ2-7|TRBV27|.|TRBD2
TGTGCCAGCAGTTTATCCCCTCACCCTGGACTAGTTAACGAGCAGTACTTC
CASSLSPHPGLVNEQYF
>TRBJ2-7|TRBV4-1|.|.
TGCGCCAGCAGCCTAGTGGGTAGGGCCGAGCAGTACTTC
CASSLVGRAEQYF
>TRBJ1-2|TRBV6-6|.|TRBD1
TGTGCCAGCCGAAAGGGACAGGGTGACTATGGCTACACCTTC
CASRKGQGDYGYTF
>TRBJ2-3|TRBV5-1|few|.
TGCGCCAGCAGCTTGGCTGCCGTGGGGGATACGCAGTATTTT
CASSLAAVGDTQYF
>TRBJ2-5|TRBV11-2|.|TRBD1
TGTGCCAGCAGCTTATTCTCCGGGACAGGGGGCGAGGGAGAGACCCAGTACTTC
CASSLFSGTGGEGETQYF
>TRBJ1-2|TRBV27|.|TRBD1
TGTGCCAGCAGGGGACAGAGCTATGGCTACACCTTC
CASRGQSYGYTF
>TRBJ2-7|TRBV4-2|few|.
TGTGCCAGCAGCGAAGAGGGGGGGATCGCCTACGAGCAGTACTTC
CASSEEGGIAYEQYF
>TRBJ2-3|TRBV3-1|.|TRBD1
TGTGCCTGCAGCATTGACAGGGGTGGCACAGATACGCAGTATTTT
CACSIDRGGTDTQYF
>TRBJ1-2|TRBV10-3|.|TRBD1
TGTGCCATCAGTGAGTCGACTTGGGACAGGGACTATGGCTACACCTTC
CAISESTWDRDYGYTF
>TRBJ1-2|TRBV4-1|.|.
TGCGCCAGCAGCCTGCTAATGAGGGAACGGGGCTACACCTTC
CASSLLMRERGYTF
>TRBJ2-1|TRBV5-1|.|.
TGCGCCAGCAGCTTGGCTCCAGCCTCTTGGTCCTACAATGAGCAGTTCTTC
CASSLAPASWSYNEQFF
>TRBJ2-5|TRBV5-5|few|.
TGTGCCAGCTTTACCAGGGGCGGAATAGAGACCCAGTACTTC
CASFTRGGIETQYF
>TRBJ2-5|TRBV12-3/TRBV12-4|few|.
TGTGCCAGCAGTTCACCGGCGGGAGAGACCCAGTACTTC
CASSSPAGETQYF
>TRBJ1-1|TRBV7-9|.|.
TGTGCCAGCAGCTCGCTTGGGGGGGCAAGAACTGAAGCTTTCTTT
CASSSLGGARTEAFF
>TRBJ2-5|TRBV10-3|few|.
TGTGCCATCAGTGAGGGGGTTCGGGAGACCCAGTACTTC
CAISEGVRETQYF
>TRBJ2-2|TRBV7-2|.|TRBD2
TGTGCCAGCAGCTTAGCGGGGCGGGGGGGCACCGGGGAGCTGTTTTTT
CASSLAGRGGTGELFF
>TRBJ1-2|TRBV4-1|.|.
TGCGCCAGCAGCCAAGTTTATTCGGGCAGAGCTAACTATGGCTACACCTTC
CASSQVYSGRANYGYTF
>TRBJ2-1|TRBV19|once|TRBD1
TGTGCCAGTAGCAAGACAGGGGGCATGAATGAGCAGTTCTTC
CASSKTGGMNEQFF
>TRBJ1-2|TRBV5-5|few|.
TGTGCCAGCAGCTCCGGACAGATTGGGTATGGCTACACCTTC
CASSSGQIGYGYTF
>TRBJ2-5|TRBV6-5|few|TRBD2
TGTGCCAGCAGTTACAAGTGGAGCGGGGGGGGGATTGGGACCCAGTACTTC
CASSYKWSGGGIGTQYF
>TRBJ1-2|TRBV3-1|.|.
TGTGCCAGCATAGGGGCGGCTGGCTACACCTTC
CASIGAAGYTF
>TRBJ2-7|TRBV13|many|TRBD1
TGTGCCAGCAGCCCCGTCGGGACAGGAACCTACGAGCAGTACTTC
CASSPVGTGTYEQYF
>TRBJ2-3|TRBV3-1|few|.
TGTGCCAGCAGCCAATTTCCGGGCACAGATACGCAGTATTTT
CASSQFPGTDTQYF
>TRBJ1-4|TRBV10-2|few|.
TGCGCCAGCAGTGAGTCCCTTCGGACGGTTGCAACTAATGAAAAACTGTTTTTT
CASSESLRTVATNEKLFF
>TRBJ2-5|TRBV7-6|few|TRBD1
TGTGCCAGCAGCTTACCCACAGGGGGCCCTATCAACCAAGAGACCCAGTACTTC
CASSLPTGGPINQETQYF
>TRBJ2-3|TRBV11-2|.|.
TGTGCCAGCAGCTTAAAGATGGTGGATACGCAGTATTTT
CASSLKMVDTQYF
>TRBJ1-2|TRBV2|.|.
TGTGCCAGCCCCCCTAAGGGGCCTAATGGCTACACCTTC
CASPPKGPNGYTF
>TRBJ1-4|TRBV10-3|.|.
TGTGCCATCAGTGATCCTGGCAGGGCCAGGGGTGAAAAACTGTTTTTT
CAISDPGRARGEKLFF